Each of the 14 T cell receptor beta chains below was sequenced from the same sample in a study of CD8+CD57+ T cells in acquired aplastic anemia. The template for TCR beta VDJ and CDR3 sequence profiling was genomic DNA. TCRdb re-derived calls from the reads in MiXCR, one entry per CDR3 protein. The profile shows about 220,000 distinct CDR3 sequences, 34% of them singletons. The sequenced sample was sorted CD4+, CD8+, or CD8+CD57+ T cells (not recorded which) from PBMCs. Source of these receptors: a human donor in good health, serving as a control.

In the case of this clonotype: Since a much larger clone is just one base distant, this may be a read error. V and J are TRBV5-8 and TRBJ2-7, with 10 bases matching TRBD1. CDR1 and CDR2 (germline): SGHTS, YDEGEE. Unmatched junction bases numbered 9, after V lost 3 bases and J lost 6 bases. This CDR3 contains 15 residues. CDR3 residues: CASSSSPGQGIEQYF. The CDR3 DNA reads TGTGCCAGCAGCTCATCCCCGGGACAGGGGATCGAGCAGTACTTC. Full variable domain (rest looked up from reference TRBV5-8 and TRBJ2-7): EAGVTQSPTHLIKTRGQQATLRCSPISGHTSVYWYQQALGLGLQFLLWYDEGEERNRGNFPPRFSGRQFPNYSSELNVNALELEDSALYLCASSSSPGQGIEQYFGPGTRLTVT.

CDR3 sequence reads: CASSPLTDTGELFF. Here the CDR3 DNA reads TGTGCCAGCAGCCCACTTACGGACACCGGGGAGCTGTTTTTT. The chain combines TRBV11-2 with TRBJ2-2; unclear D gene. V was pared by 5 bases and J by 3 bases, with 10 bases between. Germline CDR1 reads SGHAT; CDR2 reads FQNNGV. The CDR3 length is 14 residues. Full variable domain (remainder filled in from reference TRBV11-2 and TRBJ2-2): EAGVAQSPRYKIIEKRQSVAFWCNPISGHATLYWYQQILGQGPKLLIQFQNNGVVDDSQLPKDRFSAERLKGVDSTLKIQPAKLEDSAVYLCASSPLTDTGELFFGEGSRLTVL.

At least ten counts were recorded for this clonotype. The chain joins TRBV7-2 to TRBJ1-1; D gene unclear. This CDR3 is 17 amino acids long. Looked up from germline, CDR1 is SGHTA and CDR2 is FQGNSA. Trimming cost V 6 bases and J 1 base, with 21 bases left between them. The CDR3 is CASSLPWGPKGNTEAFF. The CDR3 coding sequence is TGTGCCAGCAGTCTCCCCTGGGGTCCCAAGGGGAACACTGAAGCTTTCTTT.

There are many counts of this clonotype. The chain recombines TRBV10-1 with TRBJ1-4; possible D gene TRBD1, 5 bases. Germline-derived CDR1 and CDR2 are WNHNN and SYGVQD (reference sequence). The V gene lost 0 bases and the J gene lost 6 bases, with 8 bases spanning the gap. CDR3 size: 14 residues. The CDR3 here is CASSESQGDEKLFF. In DNA, the CDR3 is TGCGCCAGCAGTGAGTCCCAAGGGGATGAAAAACTGTTTTTT.

This clonotype was counted a few times. A much larger clonotype is one base distant, so this may be a read error. CDR3 region: CATSREAGANTGELFF. CDR3 in DNA: TGTGCCACCAGCAGAGAGGCGGGCGCCAACACCGGGGAGCTGTTTTTT. This chain uses TRBV15 with TRBJ2-2; the D gene is possibly TRBD2 (5 bases). CDR3 length: 16 amino acids. Germline values: CDR1 LNHNV, CDR2 YYDKDF (reference sequence). Trimming took 0 bases from V and 2 from J, leaving 10 bases between them.

This clonotype came up many times. This chain's CDR3 is CASSESPRDVSSPLHF. The CDR3 DNA is TGTGCCAGCAGTGAATCCCCCAGGGATGTTTCTTCACCCCTCCACTTT. The rearrangement joins TRBV2 to TRBJ1-6, with a possible D match to TRBD1 (5 bases). There are 16 residues in the CDR3. CDR1 is SNHLY and CDR2 is FYNNEI in the germline V gene. V lost 2 bases to trimming and J lost 9 bases, with 17 bases between them.

This clonotype was seen repeatedly, ten times or more. The chain employs TRBV20-1 and TRBJ2-5; D is ambiguous. The CDR3 loop spans 12 amino acids. Germline V gives CDR1 DFQATT, CDR2 SNEGSKA (reference sequence). The V end was cut by 5 bases, the J end by 5 bases, with 12 bases between. CDR3 loop: CSASPGGETQYF. In DNA form, the CDR3 reads TGCAGTGCTTCACCTGGTGGGGAGACCCAGTACTTC.

The chain employs TRBV7-9 and TRBJ2-6; either TRBD1 or TRBD2 may fit D (6 bases each). Germline V gene sequence: CDR1 SEHNR, CDR2 FQNEAQ (reference sequence). The CDR3 is 13 residues long. The V end lost 5 bases, the J end lost 10 bases, and 12 bases lay between the germline ends. CDR3 sequence: CASSGGAGNVLTF. CDR3 nucleotides: TGTGCCAGCAGCGGGGGCGCGGGGAACGTCCTGACTTTC.

This clonotype was seen only a few times. The chain employs TRBV4-3 and TRBJ2-1; D is undetermined. Trimming pared 0 bases from V and 9 bases from J, leaving 12 bases between. The CDR3 has 14 residues. Germline-derived CDR1 and CDR2 are LGHNA and YSLEER. CDR3 protein: CASSQDPDSGEQFF. CDR3 coding DNA: TGCGCCAGCAGCCAAGATCCCGATTCGGGTGAGCAGTTCTTC.

This chain links TRBV4-1 with TRBJ2-7; TRBD1 matches at 7 bases. This CDR3 has 15 amino acids. The V and J ends lost 4 bases and 2 bases, in that order; junction bases with no gene match: 8. Germline V gene sequence: CDR1 MGHRA, CDR2 YSYEKL. The CDR3 nucleotides read TGCGCCAGCAGCCTCATCCAGGGGGTCACCTACGAGCAGTACTTC. It encodes CASSLIQGVTYEQYF.

This clonotype was detected ten times or more. This chain links TRBV20-1 with TRBJ2-7, with 7 bases identical to TRBD1. With V trimmed by 5 bases and J by 2 bases, 6 bases remained unmatched. The CDR3 runs 13 residues. Germline loops: CDR1 DFQATT, CDR2 SNEGSKA (reference sequence). The CDR3 loop reads CSARDSRTYEQYF. In DNA, the CDR3 is TGCAGTGCTCGGGACAGCCGAACCTACGAGCAGTACTTC.

A remark on this clonotype: One base away lies a much larger clone, so this may be a sequencing read error. The CDR3 DNA is TGTGCCAGCAGTCCAGGGGCTGACTACACCTTC. The encoded protein is CASSPGADYTF. The chain couples TRBV6-1 to TRBJ1-2, with D possibly being TRBD1 (6 bases). Trimming pared 5 bases from V and 10 bases from J, leaving 11 bases between. The CDR3 contains 11 residues. Per the germline V gene, CDR1 is MNHNS and CDR2 is SASEGT.

The gene calls are TRBV30 and TRBJ1-4; a weak D match, TRBD1 (6 bases). The CDR3 is made up of 15 amino acids. V lost 2 bases and J lost 4, with 14 bases in between. From germline, CDR1 is GTSNPN and CDR2 SVGIG (reference sequence). The DNA for the CDR3 is TGTGCCTGGAGTACAGGGTTTGGAGTTAATGAAAAACTGTTTTTT. This encodes CAWSTGFGVNEKLFF. Filled out from reference TRBV30 and TRBJ1-4, the complete variable domain reads SQTIHQWPATLVQPVGSPLSLECTVEGTSNPNLYWYRQAAGRGLQLLFYSVGIGQISSEVPQNLSASRPQDRQFILSSKKLLLSDSGFYLCAWSTGFGVNEKLFFGSGTQLSVL.

This clonotype was counted only a few times. The rearrangement links TRBV5-1 to TRBJ2-6; no reliable D call. From germline, CDR1 is SGHRS and CDR2 YFSETQ. V was clipped by 3 bases and J by 0 bases, with 13 bases between them. This CDR3 contains 17 residues. DNA of the CDR3: TGCGCCAGCAGCTCGACGGGCGGCCGCTCTGGGGCCAACGTCCTGACTTTC. Residues: CASSSTGGRSGANVLTF.